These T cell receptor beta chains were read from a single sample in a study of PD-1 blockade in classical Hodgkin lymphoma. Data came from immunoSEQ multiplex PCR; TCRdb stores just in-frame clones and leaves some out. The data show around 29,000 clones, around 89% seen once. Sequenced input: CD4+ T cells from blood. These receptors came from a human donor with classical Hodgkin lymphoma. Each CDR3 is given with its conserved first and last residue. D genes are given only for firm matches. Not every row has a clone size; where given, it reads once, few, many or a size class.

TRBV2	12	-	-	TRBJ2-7	TGTGCCAGCAGTGAGTGGGGCGGAGAGCAGTACTTC	CASSEWGGEQYF
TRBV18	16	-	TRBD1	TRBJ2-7	TGTGCCAGCTCTACGACAGGGGACCTCGATAGTGGCGGGCAGTACTTC	CASSTTGDLDSGGQYF
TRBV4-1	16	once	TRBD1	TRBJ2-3	TGCGCCAGCAGCCAAGAGGGGAGACAGGGAACAGATACGCAGTATTTT	CASSQEGRQGTDTQYF
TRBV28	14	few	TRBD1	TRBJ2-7	TGTGCCAGCAGACAACCGGGACAGGGATACGAGCAGTACTTC	CASRQPGQGYEQYF
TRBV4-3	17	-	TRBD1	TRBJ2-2	TGCGCCAGCAGCCAGCAGGCAGGGGGTTGGGACACCGGGGAGCTGTTTTTT	CASSQQAGGWDTGELFF
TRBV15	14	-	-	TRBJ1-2	TGTGCCACCAGTGCGATAGGGGTGAACTATGGCTACACCTTC	CATSAIGVNYGYTF
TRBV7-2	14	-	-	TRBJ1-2	TGTGCCAGCAGCCAACAGATCCGGGGCTATGGCTACACCTTC	CASSQQIRGYGYTF
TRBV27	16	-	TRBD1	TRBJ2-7	TGTGCCAGCAGCTTCGCCGGGGACAGAACTACCTACGAGCAGTACTTC	CASSFAGDRTTYEQYF
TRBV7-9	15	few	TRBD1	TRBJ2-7	TGTGCCAGCAGCTACTGGACAGGGGAATCCTACGAGCAGTACTTC	CASSYWTGESYEQYF
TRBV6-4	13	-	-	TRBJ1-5	TGTGCCAGCATATGGGTCTCTGGGCAGCCCCAGCATTTT	CASIWVSGQPQHF
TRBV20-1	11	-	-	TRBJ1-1	TGCAGTGCTAATATATTATTTGAAGCTTTCTTT	CSANILFEAFF
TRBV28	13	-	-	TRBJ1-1	TGTGCCAGCAGCGGCTCGGACGTCGGTGAAGCTTTCTTT	CASSGSDVGEAFF
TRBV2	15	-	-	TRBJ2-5	TGTGCCAGCAGCCCCCTCGGGACAATGGAAGAGACCCAGTACTTC	CASSPLGTMEETQYF
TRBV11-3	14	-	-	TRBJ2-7	TGTGCCAGCAGCCCGCGGGACGGGGCCTACGAGCAGTACTTC	CASSPRDGAYEQYF
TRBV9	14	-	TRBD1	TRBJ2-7	TGTGCCAGCAGCGTAAACCCGACAGGGGACGAGCAGTACTTC	CASSVNPTGDEQYF
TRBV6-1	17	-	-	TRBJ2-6	TGTGCCAGCAGTGAAGCTCAGGGGCAAGCTGGGGCCAACGTCCTGACTTTC	CASSEAQGQAGANVLTF
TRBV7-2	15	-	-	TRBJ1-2	TGTGCCAGCAGCCCCAGTTGGGGGGCTTCATATGGCTACACCTTC	CASSPSWGASYGYTF
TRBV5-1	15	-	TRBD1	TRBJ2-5	TGCGCCAGCAGCCTACAGGGGGCGCAACAAGAGACCCAGTACTTC	CASSLQGAQQETQYF
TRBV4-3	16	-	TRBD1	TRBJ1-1	TGCGCCAGCAGCCACGTGCCCCGGGACAGGGGCACTGAAGCTTTCTTT	CASSHVPRDRGTEAFF
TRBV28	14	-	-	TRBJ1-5	TGTGCCATCACCGGGGGGCAAGACAATCAGCCCCAGCATTTT	CAITGGQDNQPQHF
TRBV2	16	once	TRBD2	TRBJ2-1	TGTGCCAGCAGTGAATTGGGAGCGGGAGGCCAGGTTGAGCAGTTCTTC	CASSELGAGGQVEQFF
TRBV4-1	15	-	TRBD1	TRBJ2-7	TGCGCCAGCAGCCACATCACGGGACAGATCTACGAGCAGTACTTC	CASSHITGQIYEQYF
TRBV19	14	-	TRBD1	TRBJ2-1	TGTGCCAGTAGAGGACAGGGGGCTGGCAATGAGCAGTTCTTC	CASRGQGAGNEQFF
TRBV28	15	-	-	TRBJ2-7	TGTGCCAGCAGGAAAACGGGACAAGGCTCCTACGAGCAGTACTTC	CASRKTGQGSYEQYF
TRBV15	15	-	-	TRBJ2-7	TGTGCCACCAGCAGAGGAGGGGGGCGGGGGTACGAGCAGTACTTC	CATSRGGGRGYEQYF
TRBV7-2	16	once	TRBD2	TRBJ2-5	TGTGCCAGCAGCCAAGGTGGCGGGAGGGTACAAGAGACCCAGTACTTC	CASSQGGGRVQETQYF
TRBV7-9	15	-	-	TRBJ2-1	TGTGCCAGCAGCTTAGACCTAGCGCCCCACAATGAGCAGTTCTTC	CASSLDLAPHNEQFF
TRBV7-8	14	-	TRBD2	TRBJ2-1	TGTGCCAGCAGTTGGGGGGGGATCTACAATGAGCAGTTCTTC	CASSWGGIYNEQFF
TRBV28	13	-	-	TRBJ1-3	TGTGCCAGCAGTTCACTTCTGGGACGTCAGGTGTATTTT	CASSSLLGRQVYF